The 24 T cell receptor beta chains given below trace back to one sample, sequenced in a study of shared clonotypes between healthy human individuals. Libraries were prepared by immunoSEQ multiplex PCR; TCRdb keeps only in-frame clonotypes and omits some of them. The data contain more than 1.2 million clones, approximately 98.5% of them singletons. Sequencing was performed on naive CD4+ T cells sorted from blood. Indicated subset: CD45RA+ positively selected. These receptors were collected from a man younger than 45 in good health.

CDR3 loop: CASSQDWAEKLFF. CDR3 bases: TGCGCCAGCAGCCAAGATTGGGCGGAAAAACTGTTTTTT. This chain joins TRBV4-3 and TRBJ1-4, with D hard to call. In germline, CDR1 is LGHNA, CDR2 YSLEER. The CDR3 runs to 13 residues. The ends were cut back, 0 bases at V and 8 bases at J, with 7 bases in the middle.

The chain combines TRBV6-4 with TRBJ2-3, with TRBD2 identical over 12 bases. Germline V gene lookup returns CDR1 MRHNA and CDR2 SNTAGT. V shed 4 bases, J shed 1 base, and the junction held 6 bases outside the gene matches. The CDR3 contains 17 residues. In DNA form, the CDR3 reads TGTGCCAGCAGTGCCAGACTAGCGGGAGAGGGCACAGATACGCAGTATTTT. This translates into CASSARLAGEGTDTQYF.

CDR3 DNA sequence: TGCGCCAGCAGCCAAGCCCCAAGAAGAGCTAACTATGGCTACACCTTC. Encoded protein: CASSQAPRRANYGYTF. The J gene is TRBJ1-2, the V gene TRBV4-1; D is uncertain. Germline V gene sequence: CDR1 MGHRA, CDR2 YSYEKL. CDR3 size: 16 residues. V was cut by 1 base and J by 0 bases, with 12 bases left in between.

The gene calls are TRBV18 and TRBJ2-5, with 10 bases fitting TRBD2. V dropped 3 bases and J dropped 5; count of bases not matched to a gene: 6. Germline V CDR1 and CDR2: KGHSH, LQKENI. The CDR3 totals 15 residues. This chain's CDR3 is CASSPPSGSWETQYF. The CDR3 region has the DNA TGTGCCAGCTCACCCCCTAGCGGGAGCTGGGAGACCCAGTACTTC.

The J gene is TRBJ1-1, the V gene TRBV28, with a weak D call TRBD1 (5 bases). The length of the CDR3 is 14 residues. The V gene's germline CDR1 is MDHEN and CDR2 SYDVKM. V lost 7 bases and J lost 0, with 12 bases in between. CDR3 loop: CASITGALNTEAFF. CDR3 DNA sequence: TGTGCCAGCATCACTGGGGCGTTGAACACTGAAGCTTTCTTT.

The chain links TRBV6-1 to TRBJ2-7, with D perhaps TRBD1 (5 bases). The germline V gene has CDR1 MNHNS and CDR2 SASEGT. V was trimmed by 8 bases and J by 7 bases, leaving 18 bases between them. The CDR3 length is 13 residues. The chain's CDR3 is CASLTAGLQEQYF. The CDR3, as DNA: TGTGCCAGCTTGACGGCAGGGCTTCAAGAGCAGTACTTC.

The V gene is TRBV11-3, the J gene TRBJ2-2; 9 bases line up with TRBD2. The CDR3 is 16 residues long. The J segment lost 8 bases and the V segment lost 5 bases, leaving 12 bases of the junction unmatched. Germline V gives CDR1 SGHNT, CDR2 YENEEA. Here the CDR3 reads CASSPSIAGASGELFF. The CDR3 nucleotides are TGTGCCAGCAGCCCGAGTATAGCGGGAGCATCGGGGGAGCTGTTTTTT.

DNA for the CDR3: TGTGCCAGCACTATGGGGCTAGCGGACAGAGTTTCTTTCTTC. Translating it yields CASTMGLADRVSFF. The J gene is TRBJ2-1, the V gene TRBV6-6; D is perhaps TRBD2 (7 bases). CDR3 length: 14 amino acids. Trimming stripped 7 bases from V and 16 bases from J, with 26 bases between. Germline V gene data show CDR1 as MNHNY and CDR2 as SVGAGI (reference sequence).

The rearrangement joins TRBV27 to TRBJ2-1, with 8 bases aligning to TRBD2. This CDR3 has 13 residues. With V trimmed by 5 bases and J by 8 bases, 5 bases remained unmatched. Germline CDR1 and CDR2: MNHEY and SMNVEV (reference sequence). The CDR3 DNA reads as TGTGCCAGCAGTAGCGGGGGAGGATATGAGCAGTTCTTC. Protein sequence: CASSSGGGYEQFF.

This rearrangement joins TRBV20-1 to TRBJ1-1; D uncertain. V was cut by 6 bases and J by 1 base, with 6 bases left in between. CDR1 is DFQATT, CDR2 SNEGSKA, per germline (reference sequence). The CDR3 has 11 residues. Here the CDR3 DNA reads TGCAGTGCCAAGTCGAACACTGAAGCTTTCTTT. This codes for CSAKSNTEAFF.

This chain connects TRBV11-1 to TRBJ2-5, with a tentative D call TRBD2 (6 bases). Germline CDR1 and CDR2: SGHAT and FQDESV (reference sequence). V was clipped by 5 bases and J by 5 bases, with 21 bases between them. The CDR3 consists of 16 residues. DNA for the CDR3: TGTGCCAGCAGCCCTTTGGGAGCCGGGAGAAAGGAGACCCAGTACTTC. It translates to CASSPLGAGRKETQYF. The full variable domain, with the rest looked up from reference TRBV11-1 and TRBJ2-5, is EAEVAQSPRYKITEKSQAVAFWCDPISGHATLYWYRQILGQGPELLVQFQDESVVDDSQLPKDRFSAERLKGVDSTLKIQPAELGDSAMYLCASSPLGAGRKETQYFGPGTRLLVL.

The gene calls are TRBV25-1 and TRBJ2-1; TRBD1 agrees at 8 bases. Germline lookup yields CDR1 MGHDK and CDR2 SYGVNS. The V gene end was trimmed by 8 bases and the J gene end by 1 base; junction bases not matched to a gene: 7. This CDR3 has 15 residues. The CDR3 reads CASGPDRGSYNEQFF. In nucleotides, the CDR3 is TGTGCCAGCGGCCCAGACAGGGGTTCCTACAATGAGCAGTTCTTC. The whole variable domain, remainder taken from reference TRBV25-1 and TRBJ2-1, is EADIYQTPRYLVIGTGKKITLECSQTMGHDKMYWYQQDPGMELHLIHYSYGVNSTEKGDLSSESTVSRIRTEHFPLTLESARPSHTSQYLCASGPDRGSYNEQFFGPGTRLTVL.

This clone has just one count. This sequence joins TRBV27 and TRBJ2-5; 8 bases align to TRBD1. J lost 4 bases, V lost 3 bases, and 7 bases had no gene match. Germline lookup yields CDR1 MNHEY and CDR2 SMNVEV (reference sequence). The CDR3 has 15 residues. CDR3 sequence (DNA): TGTGCCAGCAGTTTGGACAGGGCGAGTGTAGAGACCCAGTACTTC. Encoded protein: CASSLDRASVETQYF.

This clone was observed a single time. The V and J genes are TRBV11-2 and TRBJ1-1; D is possibly TRBD1 (5 bases). The CDR3 spans 15 residues. CDR1 is SGHAT, CDR2 FQNNGV, per germline. The V gene lost 3 bases and the J gene lost 0 bases, with 11 bases spanning the gap. Here the CDR3 DNA reads TGTGCCAGCAGCTTTCCCGGGGCGATGAACACTGAAGCTTTCTTT. This codes for CASSFPGAMNTEAFF.

The chain uses TRBV7-2 and TRBJ2-3; 9 positions agree with TRBD2. This CDR3 has 15 amino acids. V lost 7 bases and J lost 0; bases outside the gene matches: 5. CDR1 and CDR2 from the germline V gene are SGHTA and FQGNSA. CDR3 DNA sequence: TGTGCCAGCACCCCCCTAGCGGGGAGCACAGATACGCAGTATTTT. Translation: CASTPLAGSTDTQYF.

This chain joins TRBV5-4 and TRBJ2-2, with D possibly being TRBD1 (5 bases). The CDR3 length is 14 residues. Germline V CDR1 and CDR2: SGHNT, YYREEE (reference sequence). Between the trimmed V and J ends, which lost 4 bases and 7 bases, there was a span of 14 bases. The CDR3 coding sequence is TGTGCCAGCAGCCCGCTCACAGGATTCGGGGAGCTGTTTTTT. This codes for CASSPLTGFGELFF.

The chain has TRBV6-6 and TRBJ1-5; no clear D gene. The V end lost 3 bases, the J end lost 5 bases, and 8 bases lay between the germline ends. Looked up from germline, CDR1 is MNHNY and CDR2 is SVGAGI (reference sequence). The CDR3 length is 13 residues. DNA of the CDR3: TGTGCCAGCAGTTATCAAGTGGATCAGCCCCAGCATTTT. Translation: CASSYQVDQPQHF.

The chain carries TRBV7-9 and TRBJ1-5; D gene uncertain. Germline CDR1 and CDR2: SEHNR and FQNEAQ (reference sequence). V lost 2 bases, J lost 0 bases, and 5 bases lay in between. This CDR3 has 14 amino acids. CDR3 region: CASSLYGSNQPQHF. For the CDR3, the DNA is TGTGCCAGCAGCTTATACGGTAGCAATCAGCCCCAGCATTTT.

The chain employs TRBV28 and TRBJ2-1; 10 bases are shared with TRBD2. Trimming at V came to 8 bases and at J to 9 bases, leaving 16 bases not matched to a gene. The CDR3 has 16 residues. Germline CDR1 reads MDHEN; CDR2 reads SYDVKM. CDR3 DNA sequence: TGTGCCAGCGCGGAGACAGCGGGAGGGCCGGCGGGTGAGCAGTTCTTC. Translating gives CASAETAGGPAGEQFF.

V gene TRBV27 combines with J gene TRBJ2-3; perhaps TRBD2 as D (5 bases). Trimming left V 8 bases short and J 4 bases short, with 19 bases between. The CDR3 has 15 amino acids. Germline CDR1 MNHEY, CDR2 SMNVEV (reference sequence). The chain's CDR3 is CASGYTGILSDTQYF. CDR3 nucleotides: TGTGCCAGCGGGTATACGGGGATTCTATCAGATACGCAGTATTTT.

J is TRBJ2-7 and V is TRBV11-2, with 8 nucleotides matching TRBD1. Per the germline V gene, CDR1 is SGHAT and CDR2 is FQNNGV. This CDR3 spans 15 amino acids. J gave up 6 bases and V 0 bases, and 7 bases lay outside the gene matches. Here the CDR3 reads CASSLDYGQGSEQYF. CDR3 sequence (DNA): TGTGCCAGCAGCTTAGATTACGGACAGGGTAGCGAGCAGTACTTC.

V gene TRBV7-2 combines with J gene TRBJ1-4; D not resolved. The CDR3 contains 14 residues. Germline V lookup: CDR1 SGHTA, CDR2 FQGNSA. V lost 1 base to trimming and J lost 4 bases, with 7 bases between them. This CDR3 is CASSLVGFNEKLFF. The CDR3 DNA sequence: TGTGCCAGCAGCTTAGTAGGGTTTAATGAAAAACTGTTTTTT.

The chain couples TRBV21-1 to TRBJ1-1. TRBV21-1 counts as a pseudogene. The length of the CDR3 is 14 residues. The CDR3 spells CASSNGEDGTEAFF. In nucleotides, the CDR3 is TGTGCCAGCAGCAACGGTGAGGATGGGACTGAAGCTTTCTTT.

V and J are TRBV2 and TRBJ2-3; the D gene could be TRBD1 or TRBD2 (5 bases each). The germline V gene encodes CDR1 SNHLY and CDR2 FYNNEI. CDR3 length: 13 residues. The germline V and J ends were trimmed by 4 bases and 4 bases, with 9 bases remaining between them. The CDR3 sequence is CASSGRGSDTQYF. In nucleotides, the CDR3 is TGTGCCAGCAGTGGACGGGGCTCAGATACGCAGTATTTT.